The 19 T cell receptor beta chains below all came from one sample that was sequenced in a study of cytomegalovirus exposure and HLA in healthy donors. The PCR was carried out with 60 Vbeta primers and 13 Jbeta primers. Method: immunoSEQ multiplex PCR; TCRdb's copy keeps in-frame clones and lacks some. The sample yields over 110,000 clones, 78% seen once. Sequencing was performed on PBMCs. The receptors stem from a woman aged 35 to 49 in good health and CMV-seropositive.

This rearrangement joins TRBV28 to TRBJ2-7, with TRBD2 identical over 7 bases. The CDR3 sequence is 15 residues long. Germline-derived CDR1 and CDR2 are MDHEN and SYDVKM. After removal of 7 bases from V and 6 bases from J, the junction contained 15 bases not matched to a gene. This CDR3 reads CASKPASGSFGEQYF. CDR3 nucleotides: TGTGCCAGCAAGCCAGCTAGCGGTTCCTTCGGCGAGCAGTACTTC.

This clone was seen a single time. J is TRBJ2-3 and V is TRBV15, with D possibly matching TRBD2 (7 bases). Between the trimmed V and J ends, which lost 0 bases and 2 bases, there was a span of 9 bases. The CDR3 consists of 15 residues. The V gene's germline CDR1 is LNHNV and CDR2 YYDKDF (reference sequence). CDR3 in amino acids: CATSRDRGATDTQYF. The CDR3 DNA reads TGTGCCACCAGCAGAGATCGGGGGGCCACAGATACGCAGTATTTT.

The chain has TRBV12-5 and TRBJ2-1; D is uncertain. CDR1 is LGHNT, CDR2 FRNRAP, per germline. V was cut by 0 bases and J by 0 bases, with 12 bases left in between. The CDR3 spans 17 residues. The CDR3 is CASGLVSRGSSYNEQFF. The CDR3 region has the DNA TGTGCTAGTGGTTTGGTCTCCCGCGGAAGCTCCTACAATGAGCAGTTCTTC.

For this clone: A read error may account for a junction end that differs from germline. This sample also contains other DNA sequences that code for the same CDR3. The genes are TRBV9 and TRBJ2-5, with 9 bases fitting TRBD2. The CDR3 totals 14 residues. Germline V gene sequence: CDR1 SGDLS, CDR2 YYNGEE. The CDR3 nucleotides are TGCGCCAGCAGCGCCGGCGGGAGGGGCGAGACCCAGTACTTC. This gives the protein CASSAGGRGETQYF.

The V and J genes are TRBV6-1 and TRBJ2-5, with a possible D match to TRBD2 (5 bases). Germline V lookup: CDR1 MNHNS, CDR2 SASEGT. The ends were cut back, 8 bases at V and 5 bases at J, with 12 bases in the middle. The CDR3 has 12 amino acids. The CDR3 sequence is CASRRTAETQYF. The DNA for the CDR3 is TGTGCCAGCCGGAGGACCGCGGAGACCCAGTACTTC.

This clone came up once. The chain has TRBV5-1 and TRBJ2-1, with TRBD2 matching 7 bases. The CDR3 sequence is 15 residues long. The V and J ends lost 6 bases and 4 bases, in that order; junction bases with no gene match: 10. In germline, CDR1 is SGHRS, CDR2 YFSETQ. The CDR3 is CASIEGGSRYNEQFF. The CDR3 nucleotides are TGCGCCAGCATCGAAGGCGGGAGTCGGTACAATGAGCAGTTCTTC.

The chain recombines TRBV5-1 with TRBJ1-1, with a weak D call TRBD1 (6 bases). CDR1 and CDR2 (germline): SGHRS, YFSETQ. Trimming took off 0 bases at V and 3 bases at J, with 15 bases between the two ends. This CDR3 comprises 16 residues. CDR3 protein: CASSLGGGTWDTEAFF. The CDR3 DNA reads TGCGCCAGCAGCTTGGGTGGGGGCACTTGGGACACTGAAGCTTTCTTT.

V is TRBV4-2 and J is TRBJ1-2, with D maybe TRBD1 (6 bases). This CDR3 has 12 amino acids. V was clipped by 4 bases and J by 8 bases, with 11 bases between them. CDR1 is LGHNA and CDR2 is YNFKEQ in the germline V gene. CDR3 loop: CASSLTGNGYTF. In DNA, the CDR3 is TGTGCCAGCAGCCTTACAGGGAACGGCTACACCTTC.

The genes are TRBV5-1 and TRBJ2-7, with D perhaps TRBD1 (5 bases). V dropped 0 bases and J dropped 5 bases, with 6 bases sitting between them. Germline V gives CDR1 SGHRS, CDR2 YFSETQ. The CDR3 totals 12 residues. CDR3: CASSLEGNEQYF. The CDR3 bases are TGCGCCAGCAGCTTGGAGGGGAACGAGCAGTACTTC.

The chain has TRBV2 and TRBJ1-2; 9 bases match TRBD1. Trimming removed 6 bases from V and 2 bases from J; junction bases left unmatched: 4. CDR3 length equals 14 residues. In germline, CDR1 is SNHLY, CDR2 FYNNEI. CDR3 protein: CASRQTGGNYGYTF. CDR3 DNA: TGTGCCAGCAGGCAAACAGGGGGCAACTATGGCTACACCTTC.

The CDR3 spells CASSYSQSGAVDTQYF. For the CDR3, the DNA is TGTGCCAGCAGTTACTCCCAATCGGGAGCGGTAGATACGCAGTATTTT. V gene TRBV6-6 combines with J gene TRBJ2-3; possibly TRBD2 for D (6 bases). V lost 0 bases, J lost 5 bases, and 15 bases lay in between. Germline lookup yields CDR1 MNHNY and CDR2 SVGAGI (reference sequence). The CDR3 has 16 amino acids.

This chain uses TRBV29-1 with TRBJ2-3; 14 positions match TRBD2. J was trimmed by 6 bases and V by 7 bases; bases with no gene match: 12. Germline lookup yields CDR1 SQVTM and CDR2 ANQGSEA. The CDR3 totals 16 residues. The CDR3: CSAIRLAGGPGDTQYF. CDR3 in DNA: TGCAGCGCAATCAGACTAGCGGGAGGGCCCGGGGATACGCAGTATTTT.

The CDR3 DNA is TGTGCCAGCAACCCAAGGAACCCACCAGGGGAGCAGTTCTTC. It specifies CASNPRNPPGEQFF. The chain employs TRBV6-6 and TRBJ2-1; weak D call: TRBD1 (5 bases). This CDR3 contains 14 residues. Germline V gene sequence: CDR1 MNHNY, CDR2 SVGAGI (reference sequence). V lost 7 bases and J lost 10, with 20 bases in between.

The chain employs TRBV10-3 and TRBJ2-1, with a possible D match to TRBD1 (6 bases). The germline CDR1 and CDR2 sequences are ENHRY and SYGVKD. The V and J ends lost 0 bases and 4 bases respectively, with 16 bases between them. The CDR3 covers 17 residues. The CDR3 DNA reads as TGTGCCATCAGTGAGTCTATGGGGGCAGTGGGTTACAATGAGCAGTTCTTC. It specifies CAISESMGAVGYNEQFF.

In its sample, this clone was seen once. The chain couples TRBV29-1 to TRBJ2-5, with D possibly being TRBD1 (6 bases). From germline, CDR1 is SQVTM and CDR2 ANQGSEA. The CDR3 has 11 residues. This CDR3 is CSGGREETQYF. DNA for the CDR3: TGCAGTGGGGGCCGCGAGGAGACCCAGTACTTC. Variable domain in full (rest from reference TRBV29-1 and TRBJ2-5): SAVISQKPSRDICQRGTSLTIQCQVDSQVTMMFWYRQQPGQSLTLIATANQGSEATYESGFVIDKFPISRPNLTFSTLTVSNMSPEDSSIYLCSGGREETQYFGPGTRLLVL.

This chain connects TRBV30 to TRBJ1-1; 10 nucleotides line up with TRBD1. This CDR3 is 15 amino acids long. Germline CDR1 reads GTSNPN; CDR2 reads SVGIG (reference sequence). V was pared by 5 bases and J by 3 bases, with 9 bases of the junction left unmatched. As DNA, the CDR3 is TGTGCCTGGGGGGGTGGAGGGACAGGGGACACTGAAGCTTTCTTT. Its translation is CAWGGGGTGDTEAFF.

The CDR3 DNA is TGTGCCAGCAGTCCCACTAGCGGGAGTTACAATGAGCAGTTCTTC. It specifies CASSPTSGSYNEQFF. This chain links TRBV7-2 with TRBJ2-1; 11 nucleotides agree with TRBD2. V trimming: 6 bases; J trimming: 4 bases; junction bases outside the gene matches: 5. Germline V lookup: CDR1 SGHTA, CDR2 FQGNSA. This CDR3 has 15 amino acids.

Regarding this clone: A junction boundary mismatches the germline segment, possibly from a read error. V is TRBV7-7 and J is TRBJ2-5; 8 nucleotides match TRBD1. The CDR3 sequence is 13 residues long. Looked up from germline, CDR1 is SSHAT and CDR2 is FNYEAQ (reference sequence). CDR3: CASRTGTGETQYF. The CDR3 DNA reads as TGTGCTAGCAGAACCGGGACAGGAGAGACCCAGTACTTC.

This rearrangement joins TRBV7-2 to TRBJ2-1; D not resolved. Germline V gene lookup returns CDR1 SGHTA and CDR2 FQGNSA. This CDR3 contains 12 residues. Trimming took 1 base from V and 12 from J, leaving 10 bases between them. The CDR3 DNA reads as TGTGCCAGCAGCTTAGTGTCCCCGGTGCAGTTCTTC. Encoded protein: CASSLVSPVQFF.